This T cell receptor beta chain was identified in a study of CD8 T cells in ankylosing spondylitis. Points from the study as a whole: Earlier reports found some motif variants in synovial fluid and blood in reactive arthritis. A TCR beta motif of several highly homologous variants appeared characteristic of ankylosing spondylitis blood.

Between the trimmed V and J ends, which lost 1 base and 6 bases, there was a span of 15 bases. The germline V gene encodes CDR1 SQVTM and CDR2 ANQGSEA. This CDR3 has 14 amino acids. As to this clonotype: Its antigen remains unknown.

Via MiXCR, TCRdb re-called the 5' RACE reads, giving one row per CDR3 protein. This sample carries 700,000 to 850,000 distinct CDR3 sequences, 12% of them seen once, and the ten largest clones take approximately 0.46%. The chain recombines TRBV29-1 with TRBJ1-2; D is unclear. Sequencing was carried out using blood, either unsorted or a sorted T cell fraction (not recorded which). This receptor was obtained from a male donor with ankylosing spondylitis. Here the CDR3 reads CSVEVQRRADGYTF. CDR3 sequence (DNA): TGCAGCGTTGAAGTACAACGGAGGGCAGATGGCTACACCTTC.